A single sample is the source of the 10 T cell receptor beta chains below, sequenced in a study of T cells in Graves' hyperthyroidism and ophthalmopathy. TCR beta CDR3 region amplification was performed from RNA transcripts. The TCR CDR3 first-round RT-PCR relied on the HTBI primer set. TCRdb used MiXCR to reprocess the multiplex PCR reads, holding one entry per CDR3 protein. Of more than 500,000 distinct CDR3 sequences in the sample, 46% were seen once. Sequencing was performed on peripheral blood or thyroid tissue (not recorded which). Receptor source: an adult woman with Graves' disease, either hyperthyroidism or ophthalmopathy (not recorded which).

This chain joins TRBV7-2 and TRBJ1-1, with D tentatively TRBD1 (5 bases). Trimming shortened V by 8 bases and J by 0 bases, and 22 bases separated the two germline ends. In germline, CDR1 is SGHTA, CDR2 FQGNSA. The length of the CDR3 is 17 residues. CDR3 coding DNA: TGTGCCAGCTCACCACCTCGGGGCGGTGTCATGAACACTGAAGCTTTCTTT. Its protein is CASSPPRGGVMNTEAFF.

For this clonotype: This CDR3 fails to terminate in the conserved phenylalanine or tryptophan, so it likely reflects a read error. The limits of the CDR3 on the DNA are not certain, so only TCRdb's listed CDR3 is given. The V call is TRBV2, the J call TRBJ1-1. Inclusive of both ends, the CDR3 amounts to 8 amino acids. In germline, CDR1 is SNHLY, CDR2 FYNNEI. The CDR3 spells CASSEVAG.

In this sample, this clonotype turned up many times. The V gene is TRBV6-1, the J gene TRBJ1-5, with 8 bases matching TRBD1. The CDR3 extends over 17 amino acids. CDR1 is MNHNS, CDR2 SASEGT, per germline. J lost 0 bases, V lost 6 bases, and 10 bases had no gene match. In DNA form, the CDR3 reads TGTGCCAGCAGCGTTGGGACAGGAATATATAGCAATCAGCCCCAGCATTTT. This translates into CASSVGTGIYSNQPQHF.

V usage is TRBV7-3 and J usage is TRBJ1-5, with D uncertain. Trimming removed 2 bases from V and 3 bases from J, with 17 bases in between. This CDR3 is 17 amino acids long. Per the germline V gene, CDR1 is SGHTA and CDR2 is FQGTGA. In DNA, the CDR3 is TGTGCCAGCAGCTTAGGGTATTTTCGACGTAACAATCAGCCCCAGCATTTT. Translation gives CASSLGYFRRNNQPQHF.

This chain links TRBV29-1 with TRBJ2-2; possibly TRBD1 for D (5 bases). V gave up 0 bases and J gave up 7 bases, with 9 bases separating them. The length of the CDR3 is 13 residues. Germline V gene lookup returns CDR1 SQVTM and CDR2 ANQGSEA. This CDR3 reads CSVEDKGFGELFF. The CDR3 region has the DNA TGCAGCGTTGAAGATAAGGGGTTCGGGGAGCTGTTTTTT.

This clonotype was seen repeatedly, ten times or more. The gene calls are TRBV5-1 and TRBJ2-7, with D perhaps matching TRBD1 (5 bases). V was clipped by 0 bases and J by 5 bases, with 12 bases between them. The CDR3 extends over 14 amino acids. CDR1 SGHRS and CDR2 YFSETQ come from the germline V gene. For the CDR3, the DNA is TGCGCCAGCAGCTTGGGGACATCTCCCCACGAGCAGTACTTC. Amino acids: CASSLGTSPHEQYF.

This clonotype appeared a single time. As the CDR3 is not closed by the conserved phenylalanine or tryptophan, this likely results from a read error. The DNA is omitted, as the CDR3 cannot be located on it reliably, and the CDR3 follows TCRdb's listing. The chain recombines TRBV7-2 with TRBJ1-4. The CDR3 totals 10 residues, both ends included. Germline V gene sequence: CDR1 SGHTA, CDR2 FQGNSA. CDR3 in amino acids: CASSLGYGPY.

This clonotype was found many times. This chain connects TRBV12-3 or TRBV12-4 to TRBJ2-7; D remains unclear. CDR3 length equals 11 residues. V gave up 3 bases and J gave up 10 bases, with 10 bases separating them. In DNA form, the CDR3 reads TGTGCCAGCAGTTTGGTTGACGGACAGTACTTC. It specifies CASSLVDGQYF.

This clonotype was picked up a small number of times. The J gene is TRBJ1-5, the V gene TRBV19; D is undetermined. CDR1 and CDR2 from the germline V gene are LNHDA and SQIVND (reference sequence). CDR3 size: 14 residues. The V end lost 1 base, the J end lost 5 bases, and 9 bases lay between the germline ends. CDR3 loop: CASSIAFSHQPQHF. In DNA, the CDR3 is TGTGCCAGTAGTATAGCATTCAGTCATCAGCCCCAGCATTTT.

This clonotype came up once. The genes are TRBV7-9 and TRBJ1-3; D is unclear. The germline V gene has CDR1 SEHNR and CDR2 FQNEAQ (reference sequence). V lost 5 bases, J lost 4 bases, and 12 bases lay in between. The CDR3 extends over 14 amino acids. CDR3 residues: CASSAEVSGNTIYF. Here the CDR3 DNA reads TGTGCCAGCAGCGCCGAGGTCAGCGGAAACACCATATATTTT.